Listed below are T cell receptor beta chains from one sample, sequenced in a study of T cell changes during pregnancy in multiple sclerosis. Assay: immunoSEQ multiplex PCR; the TCRdb copy retains only in-frame clones and omits some. The data show more than 50,000 clones, roughly nine tenths seen once. The sequences come from CD4+ T cells from peripheral blood mononuclear cells, collected after pregnancy. Receptors originate from a female donor in good health, enrolled as a control in a pregnancy study. CDR3s include the opening cysteine and the closing phenylalanine or tryptophan. Fields, in order: V gene, J gene, CDR3 protein.

v_gene: TRBV5-1; j_gene: TRBJ2-1; CDR3aa: CASSGTGTGSYNEQFF
v_gene: TRBV6-1; j_gene: TRBJ1-2; CDR3aa: CATDGRENYGYTF
v_gene: TRBV6-5; j_gene: TRBJ1-2; CDR3aa: CASSYPHRGGNYGYTF
v_gene: TRBV4-1; j_gene: TRBJ1-2; CDR3aa: CASSPPPGTGGGYTF
v_gene: TRBV5-5; j_gene: TRBJ1-4; CDR3aa: CASSPSATNEKLFF
v_gene: TRBV30; j_gene: TRBJ1-1; CDR3aa: CAWSTGTPNTEAFF
v_gene: TRBV7-3; j_gene: TRBJ2-1; CDR3aa: CASSSLRPGTASSYNEQFF
v_gene: TRBV30; j_gene: TRBJ1-1; CDR3aa: CAWSFSATREAFF
v_gene: TRBV27; j_gene: TRBJ1-2; CDR3aa: CASSQRQGSGYTF
v_gene: TRBV30; j_gene: TRBJ1-5; CDR3aa: CAWGRAGDQPQHF
v_gene: TRBV11-2; j_gene: TRBJ2-5; CDR3aa: CASSQGTGGGETQYF
v_gene: TRBV19; j_gene: TRBJ2-3; CDR3aa: CASRGLREVTDTQYF
v_gene: TRBV19; j_gene: TRBJ1-2; CDR3aa: CASSIGGSNYGYTF
v_gene: TRBV7-2; j_gene: TRBJ2-4; CDR3aa: CASSFTGDIQYF
v_gene: TRBV14; j_gene: TRBJ2-5; CDR3aa: CASSSLGRETQYF
v_gene: TRBV13; j_gene: TRBJ1-2; CDR3aa: CASSIYAGQGSGYGYTF
v_gene: TRBV19; j_gene: TRBJ1-5; CDR3aa: CASRQGNQPQHF
v_gene: TRBV5-8; j_gene: TRBJ1-2; CDR3aa: CASSFVGGGARIRGYTF
v_gene: TRBV7-3; j_gene: TRBJ1-1; CDR3aa: CASSLSGNAEAFF
v_gene: TRBV6-5; j_gene: TRBJ1-3; CDR3aa: CASRAVSGNTIYF
v_gene: TRBV5-1; j_gene: TRBJ1-2; CDR3aa: CASSSPAGDVYGYTF
v_gene: TRBV4-2; j_gene: TRBJ1-4; CDR3aa: CASSQDITLQGLDEKLFF
v_gene: TRBV7-2; j_gene: TRBJ2-1; CDR3aa: CASSRDWNNNEQFF
v_gene: TRBV5-1; j_gene: TRBJ2-7; CDR3aa: CASSLTGNEQYF
v_gene: TRBV11-2; j_gene: TRBJ1-1; CDR3aa: CASSLYQGYGTEAFF
v_gene: TRBV19; j_gene: TRBJ2-3; CDR3aa: CASSRFSQGTSTDTQYF
v_gene: TRBV6-6; j_gene: TRBJ1-1; CDR3aa: CASSYRFYRGEAFF
v_gene: TRBV7-9; j_gene: TRBJ1-4; CDR3aa: CASSLGVDSRHEKLFF
v_gene: TRBV27; j_gene: TRBJ2-3; CDR3aa: CASRASGSDTQYF
v_gene: TRBV5-1; j_gene: TRBJ2-5; CDR3aa: CASSLTVRETQYF
v_gene: TRBV15; j_gene: TRBJ2-7; CDR3aa: CATSRRDSSYEQYF
v_gene: TRBV11-3; j_gene: TRBJ2-5; CDR3aa: CASSITGEETQYF
v_gene: TRBV11-3; j_gene: TRBJ1-1; CDR3aa: CASSLDTYTEAFF
v_gene: TRBV2; j_gene: TRBJ1-3; CDR3aa: CASRGQGWSGNTIYF
v_gene: TRBV11-3; j_gene: TRBJ2-2; CDR3aa: CASSLAATGELFF
v_gene: TRBV14; j_gene: TRBJ2-7; CDR3aa: CASSQGEVLVYEQYF
v_gene: TRBV12-5; j_gene: TRBJ1-2; CDR3aa: CASGLGRDYGYTF
v_gene: TRBV5-1; j_gene: TRBJ2-2; CDR3aa: CASSLTSGGNTGELFF
v_gene: TRBV7-2; j_gene: TRBJ1-6; CDR3aa: CASSLRGTGDGGSPLHF
v_gene: TRBV18; j_gene: TRBJ2-7; CDR3aa: CASSPARTGEQYF
v_gene: TRBV7-9; j_gene: TRBJ2-7; CDR3aa: CASSLASGETYEQYF
v_gene: TRBV4-1; j_gene: TRBJ2-7; CDR3aa: CASSLVGTGDLYEQYF
v_gene: TRBV7-6; j_gene: TRBJ1-2; CDR3aa: CASSPQDINYGYTF
v_gene: TRBV9; j_gene: TRBJ2-5; CDR3aa: CASSPEGQGGTQYF
v_gene: TRBV25-1; j_gene: TRBJ2-7; CDR3aa: CASSVAASGANSYEQYF